This TCR beta chain was identified in a study of cytomegalovirus exposure and HLA in healthy donors (dated by TCRdb to the late 2010s). Regarding the research as a whole: According to a later analysis, the 120 or so validation repertoires were produced on the same platform as the roughly 700 repertoires of the first cohort. The study aimed to test whether signatures of past pathogen exposure could be identified by cataloging public T cell receptors. Besides the first cohort of roughly 700 subjects, a separate validation cohort made up of over 95 different subjects was used. To predict cytomegalovirus infection status, the study combined high-throughput TCR immunosequencing, statistical association of individual TCRs with disease status, and machine learning. The paper as a whole reports these results and caveats: A later analysis lacked HLA typing for the validation cohort, so it scored co-occurrence in that cohort across all 110 or so repertoires. In vitro tests confirmed that a few of the cytomegalovirus-associated TCR beta chains recognize cytomegalovirus antigens. Most TCR sequences were observed very rarely across donors, whereas some public TCRs were present in many individuals. Subsequent analysis determined that TCRs grouped into clusters in the first cohort also showed a tendency toward co-occurrence across the roughly 130 validation repertoires, and approximately 93% of cluster scores exceeded 0. In both the original and validation cohorts, the classifier was reported to diagnose cytomegalovirus status with high specificity and sensitivity. It was suggested by the authors that the approach could potentially be generalized to other disease states and immunological phenotypes. In the study, roughly 160 TCR beta chains were listed as associated with cytomegalovirus.

A single count supports this clone. Its target antigen remains unknown. No quality values exist for individual bases; no much larger clone is one base distant. Libraries were constructed by the immunoSEQ multiplex PCR assay. The study's processing was this. A statistical classification framework was developed to diagnose cytomegalovirus status using the catalog of TCR beta chain sequences. The immuneACCESS repertoire file appears here via TCRdb, limited to in-frame rearrangements. These files lack a portion of the clones; in checked studies, under half of the deficit traces to unresolved V genes, and the cause of the others is not known. The V and J calls and clone size come from that table; D and trimming were worked out from the DNA. This sample comprises 150,000 or so clones, more than 70% of them detected only once. The ten largest clones represent 2.1% of the sample. The donors were included in the validation cohort of some 120 subjects, a group kept apart from the roughly 680-subject first cohort.

CDR1 and CDR2 were assigned from the germline V gene as SGHRS and YFSETQ. The trim is 0 bases for V and 1 base for J, with a gap of 14 bases between the germline ends. The CDR3 spans 16 residues, from the cysteine through the phenylalanine. Of the read, only the CDR3 DNA is kept; its 48 bases are in frame from base 1. The sequence derives from a human donor in good health. Rearrangement joined TRBV5-1 to TRBJ2-7, and perhaps TRBD1 as D gene, on 6 matching bases. Sequenced material: PBMCs. The encoded CDR3 is CASSLVDGRGSYEQYF. In nucleotide form, the sequence is TGCGCCAGCAGCTTGGTTGACGGCAGGGGTTCCTACGAGCAGTACTTC.